The present TCR beta chain was sequenced within a study of OX40 agonist ivuxolimab in advanced cancers. For the study at large: Patients were infused with ivuxolimab every 2 weeks at 0.01 to 10 mg/kg. Two cutaneous melanoma patients and one hepatocellular carcinoma patient, three in all, had partial responses. Study-wide results and caveats: At 0.1 to 3.0 mg/kg and by week 6, CD4+ and CD8+ T cells in the blood had expanded clonally.

The CDR3 extends over 16 amino acids. The V end was cut by 0 bases, the J end by 5 bases, with 14 bases between. Germline-derived CDR1 and CDR2 are SGHVS and FQNEAQ. Produced via immunoSEQ multiplex PCR; TCRdb's table is partial and in-frame only. The data contain 65,000 to 80,000 clones, 90% of them singletons. The timepoints at which blood was sampled were baseline, cycle 4 day 1, and cycle 7 day 1. In the case of this clone: Its antigen is unidentified.

The sample in question was CD4+ or CD8+ T cells sorted from blood, obtained in a trial of the OX40 agonist ivuxolimab. The rearrangement joins TRBV7-8 to TRBJ2-1; D may be TRBD1 (5 bases). This TCR came from an adult with an advanced solid tumor such as melanoma, head and neck, liver or kidney cancer. CDR3 nucleotide sequence: TGTGCCAGCAGCTTAGCGGGAAGGTTCAGGGACAATGAGCAGTTCTTC. Translated: CASSLAGRFRDNEQFF. The complete variable domain, with remaining parts taken from reference TRBV7-8 and TRBJ2-1, reads GAGVSQSPRYKVAKRGQDVALRCDPISGHVSLFWYQQALGQGPEFLTYFQNEAQLDKSGLPSDRFFAERPEGSVSTLKIQRTQQEDSAVYLCASSLAGRFRDNEQFFGPGTRLTVL.